Included here is one T cell receptor (beta chain) sequence, with context. Its antigen remains unidentified. This specimen comes from a study of T cell clusters in autoimmune cytopenias. Study context: TRB sequencing had a median approximately 52,000 reads and approximately 2,200 distinct clonotypes per sample.

TRB rearrangements were amplified by touch-down multiplex PCR with mixed TRB-A/B primers. TCRdb re-called the multiplex PCR reads and shows each CDR3 protein once, DNA omitted. Its clone listing holds a few thousand distinct CDR3 sequences. Findings and caveats of the study: A dominant lymphoma-associated repertoire apparently masked the cluster-lack signature in secondary cytopenia versus chronic lymphocytic leukemia. TRB repertoire shifts in secondary cytopenia and chronic lymphocytic leukemia mostly reflected lymphoma, not autoimmunity. Healthy donors had 2.5 to 3.5-fold more exclusive TRB clusters than active autoimmune hepatitis patients.

The CDR3 extends over 14 amino acids. Germline values: CDR1 PRHDT, CDR2 FYEKMQ (reference sequence). TRB amplification used approximately 270 ng of peripheral blood genomic DNA. The chain uses TRBV13 and TRBJ2-4; there is no DNA to check the TCRdb D call of TRBD1. Source material: peripheral blood. This receptor was identified in a human donor with an autoimmune cytopenia or autoimmune hepatitis (not recorded which). Here the CDR3 reads CASSNRQVKNIQYF.